The clone carrying this T cell receptor (beta chain) was seen a few times. The antigen is unknown. Libraries were prepared by immunoSEQ multiplex PCR; TCRdb keeps only in-frame clonotypes and omits some of them. The sample has 150,000 to 200,000 clones; approximately 68% are singletons. Trimming pared 0 bases from V and 8 bases from J, leaving 10 bases between. CDR3 length: 13 residues. Looked up from germline, CDR1 is LGHNA and CDR2 is YNFKEQ. As input for TCR beta libraries, about 2 micrograms of genomic DNA came from cryopreserved PBMCs. The sample originates from a study of cytotoxic CD8 clonotypes in ibrutinib-treated CLL. At the level of the study: There were roughly 12 relapsed/refractory patients and about 15 treatment-naive patients, and 17 to 18 were IGHV unmutated.

The study, taken as a whole, reports: Ibrutinib response saw clonality rise, and progression saw it return toward baseline. Public clonotypes (which were uncommon) either contracted or remained stable on treatment.

The J gene is TRBJ1-2, the V gene TRBV4-2, with D maybe TRBD1 (5 bases). The sample here was PBMCs, taken after 24 months of ibrutinib treatment. This clonotype was sampled from a human donor with chronic lymphocytic leukemia. CDR3 region: CASSQDRGSGYTF. DNA of the CDR3: TGTGCCAGCAGCCAAGATCGGGGCTCCGGCTACACCTTC.